The 11 T cell receptor beta chains in this list originate from one sample, sequenced in a study of blood T cell repertoires in COVID-19. The data were produced by immunoSEQ multiplex PCR, yet TCRdb's version contains in-frame clones alone and is incomplete. The sample gives roughly 97,000 clones, less than 85% of which show up once; about 7% is in the top ten. The specimen sequenced was peripheral blood. Source of these receptors: a man between 65 and 85 years old with acute or convalescent COVID-19.

V gene TRBV12-3 or TRBV12-4 combines with J gene TRBJ2-2; TRBD2 is a possible D gene (5 bases). This CDR3 is built from 11 residues. V lost 8 bases and J 8 bases, leaving 9 bases between the germline ends. CDR3: CASRDLGELFF. The CDR3 coding sequence is TGTGCCAGCCGGGATCTGGGGGAGCTGTTTTTT.

This clone was counted a few times. The rearrangement links TRBV7-2 to TRBJ1-1; 7 bases are a match to TRBD1. The germline CDR1 and CDR2 sequences are SGHTA and FQGNSA. The CDR3 has 14 residues. The V segment lost 5 bases and the J segment 5 bases; nucleotides outside the gene matches: 8. CDR3 protein: CASSRDRVGTEAFF. In nucleotides, the CDR3 is TGTGCCAGCAGCCGTGACAGGGTGGGGACTGAAGCTTTCTTT.

V usage is TRBV5-1 and J usage is TRBJ1-5; no clear D gene. Trimming left V 4 bases short and J 2 bases short, with 13 bases between. The CDR3 has 15 residues. The germline V gene encodes CDR1 SGHRS and CDR2 YFSETQ. The CDR3 loop is CASSPNGVGNQPQHF. The CDR3 DNA is TGCGCCAGCAGCCCGAACGGGGTTGGCAATCAGCCCCAGCATTTT.

The genes are TRBV5-1 and TRBJ1-1; TRBD1 agrees at 7 bases. CDR3 length: 14 residues. Germline-derived CDR1 and CDR2 are SGHRS and YFSETQ. V gave up 3 bases and J gave up 5 bases; unmatched junction bases: 7. The CDR3, as DNA: TGCGCCAGCAGCTCCGGACAGGAGGGGACTGAAGCTTTCTTT. This codes for CASSSGQEGTEAFF.

The chain combines TRBV6-6 with TRBJ1-4; D may be TRBD1 (5 bases). V lost 2 bases and J lost 10, with 14 bases in between. The CDR3 covers 14 residues. Germline V CDR1 and CDR2: MNHNY, SVGAGI (reference sequence). The chain's CDR3 is CASSYVPQQGKLFF. The CDR3 DNA follows: TGTGCCAGCAGTTACGTTCCCCAGCAGGGAAAACTGTTTTTT.

The chain couples TRBV11-2 to TRBJ2-4; 7 nucleotides align to TRBD1. The germline CDR1 and CDR2 sequences are SGHAT and FQNNGV. V lost 5 bases, J lost 2 bases, and 15 bases stayed unmatched. This CDR3 is 18 amino acids long. CDR3 DNA: TGTGCCAGCAGCCTCCTAAACAGGGGCTCCCTGTCCAAAAACATTCAGTACTTC. Translation gives CASSLLNRGSLSKNIQYF.

This rearrangement joins TRBV19 to TRBJ2-7, with TRBD2 as a possible D gene (6 bases). The CDR3 has 13 amino acids. Between the trimmed V and J ends, which lost 3 bases and 6 bases, there was a span of 12 bases. Germline CDR1 is LNHDA and CDR2 is SQIVND (reference sequence). In DNA form, the CDR3 reads TGTGCCAGTAGTATTTCGGCGGGACGCGAGCAGTACGTC. Translating it yields CASSISAGREQYV.

V is TRBV7-2 and J is TRBJ2-3; TRBD2 matches at 8 bases. Trimming at V came to 1 base and at J to 0 bases, leaving 3 bases not matched to a gene. The germline CDR1 and CDR2 sequences are SGHTA and FQGNSA. The CDR3 has 16 residues. The CDR3 here is CASSLVGGVSTDTQYF. The CDR3 nucleotides are TGTGCCAGCAGCTTAGTCGGGGGGGTTAGCACAGATACGCAGTATTTT.

For the CDR3, the DNA is TGTGCCAGCAGCTCACCCCTCGGGACATCTTCCTACGAGCAGTACTTC. It translates to CASSSPLGTSSYEQYF. This chain links TRBV5-8 with TRBJ2-7, with D possibly TRBD1 on 6 matching bases. The CDR3 is 16 amino acids. Between the trimmed V and J ends, which lost 3 bases and 1 base, there was a span of 17 bases. Germline assignment: CDR1 SGHTS and CDR2 YDEGEE.

The V and J genes are TRBV5-4 and TRBJ2-3, with D uncertain. This CDR3 contains 15 residues. Germline lookup yields CDR1 SGHNT and CDR2 YYREEE (reference sequence). With 1 base removed from V and 2 bases from J, the gap between germline ends came to 11 bases. CDR3 sequence: CASSLPDGVTDTQYF. The CDR3 DNA is TGTGCCAGCAGCTTGCCCGACGGAGTCACAGATACGCAGTATTTT.

This sequence joins TRBV19 and TRBJ2-5, with 11 positions matching TRBD2. Germline V gene sequence: CDR1 LNHDA, CDR2 SQIVND (reference sequence). There are 16 residues in the CDR3. Germline trimming cut 4 bases from V and 3 bases from J; bases unmatched to any gene: 7. The CDR3 DNA reads as TGTGCCAGTAGTAGAAATAGCGGGGGGGAAGAAGAGACCCAGTACTTC. Residues: CASSRNSGGEEETQYF.